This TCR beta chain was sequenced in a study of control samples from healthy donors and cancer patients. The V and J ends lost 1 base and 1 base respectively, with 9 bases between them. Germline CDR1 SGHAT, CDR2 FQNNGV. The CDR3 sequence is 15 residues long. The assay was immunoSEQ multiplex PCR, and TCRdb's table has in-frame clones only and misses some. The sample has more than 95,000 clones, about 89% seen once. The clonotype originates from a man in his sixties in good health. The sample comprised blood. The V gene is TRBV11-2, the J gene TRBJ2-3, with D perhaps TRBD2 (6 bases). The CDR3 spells CASSLGLGGTDTQYF. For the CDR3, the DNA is TGTGCCAGCAGCTTAGGACTAGGGGGCACAGATACGCAGTATTTT.